The clone carrying this T cell receptor (beta chain) has just a few counts. In the authors' methods: Using reference gene primer amplification, nucleated cell counts were estimated. The repertoire was sequenced with immunoSEQ multiplex PCR; TCRdb's copy has only in-frame clones and lacks some. V, J and clone size were drawn from that table, and D and trimming were deduced from the DNA. The sample has 110,000 to 150,000 clones, 81% seen once; the top ten hold roughly 8%. This record comes from a study of blood T cell repertoires in COVID-19. CDR1 is MNHEY and CDR2 is SMNVEV in the germline V gene (reference sequence). V dropped 6 bases and J dropped 3 bases, with 21 bases sitting between them. CDR3 length equals 16 residues.

The chain carries TRBV27 and TRBJ2-7; D is perhaps TRBD2 (7 bases). Material: peripheral blood. The sequence came from a human donor in a cohort sampled during active COVID-19. The CDR3 nucleotides read TGTGCCAGCAGAGGCCTCGGGGGGCGAGGAGGCTACGAGCAGTACTTC. It specifies CASRGLGGRGGYEQYF.